This record concerns one T cell receptor (beta chain) sequence. Generated by immunoSEQ multiplex PCR, the TCRdb table keeps only in-frame clones and is missing some. The sample includes under 150,000 clones, about 86% seen only once; the top ten take 2.4%. V trimming: 2 bases; J trimming: 5 bases; junction bases outside the gene matches: 6. The CDR3 runs to 15 residues. CDR1 is SGHRS and CDR2 is YFSETQ in the germline V gene. This sample was included in a study of blood T cell repertoires in COVID-19. The receptor comes from a middle-aged man with acute COVID-19. The chain links TRBV5-1 to TRBJ2-2; 7 bases are a match to TRBD2. Sequencing was carried out using PBMCs or T cells enriched from blood (not recorded which). This CDR3 is CASSFSGGRTGELFF. CDR3 in DNA: TGCGCCAGCAGCTTTTCAGGCGGGAGAACCGGGGAGCTGTTTTTT.